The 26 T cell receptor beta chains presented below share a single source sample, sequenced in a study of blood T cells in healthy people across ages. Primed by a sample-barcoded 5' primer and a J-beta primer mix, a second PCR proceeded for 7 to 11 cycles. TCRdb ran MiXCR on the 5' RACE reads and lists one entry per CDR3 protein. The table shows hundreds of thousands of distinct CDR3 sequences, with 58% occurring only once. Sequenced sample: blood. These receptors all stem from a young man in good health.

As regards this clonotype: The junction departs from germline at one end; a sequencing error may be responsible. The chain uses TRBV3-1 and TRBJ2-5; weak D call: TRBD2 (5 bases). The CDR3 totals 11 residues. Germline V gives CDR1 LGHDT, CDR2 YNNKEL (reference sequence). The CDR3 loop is CAGSQDWEQYF. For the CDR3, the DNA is TGTGCCGGCAGCCAAGACTGGGAGCAGTACTTC.

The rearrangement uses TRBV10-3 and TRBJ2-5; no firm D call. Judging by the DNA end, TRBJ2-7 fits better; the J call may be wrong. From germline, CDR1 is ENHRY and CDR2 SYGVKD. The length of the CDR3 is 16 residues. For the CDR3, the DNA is TGTGCCATCAGTGAGATGTCCAGCTCCGGGTTAGACGAGCAGTACTTC. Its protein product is CAISEMSSSGLDEQYF.

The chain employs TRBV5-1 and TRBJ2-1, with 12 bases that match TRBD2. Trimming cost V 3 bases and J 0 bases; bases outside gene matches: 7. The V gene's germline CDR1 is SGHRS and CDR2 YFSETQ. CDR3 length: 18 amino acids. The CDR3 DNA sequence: TGCGCCAGCAGCTCCGGACTAGCGGGACGAACCTCCTACAATGAGCAGTTCTTC. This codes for CASSSGLAGRTSYNEQFF.

The CDR3 nucleotides are TGTGCCAGCAGCTCCGGGATCACTGAAGCTTTCTTT. It codes for CASSSGITEAFF. The chain combines TRBV7-9 with TRBJ1-1; D call uncertain. The V end was cut by 4 bases, the J end by 4 bases, with 7 bases between. The germline CDR1 and CDR2 sequences are SEHNR and FQNEAQ (reference sequence). This CDR3 is built from 12 residues.

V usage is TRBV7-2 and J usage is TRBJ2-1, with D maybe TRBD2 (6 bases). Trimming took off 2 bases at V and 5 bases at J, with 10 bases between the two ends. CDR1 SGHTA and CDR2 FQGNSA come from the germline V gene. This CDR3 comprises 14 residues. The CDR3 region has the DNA TGTGCCAGCAGCTTACCAGGACTAAACAATGAGCAGTTCTTC. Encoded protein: CASSLPGLNNEQFF. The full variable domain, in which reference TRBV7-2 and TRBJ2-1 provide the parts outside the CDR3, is GAGVSQSPSNKVTEKGKDVELRCDPISGHTALYWYRQSLGQGLEFLIYFQGNSAPDKSGLPSDRFSAERTGGSVSTLTIQRTQQEDSAVYLCASSLPGLNNEQFFGPGTRLTVL.

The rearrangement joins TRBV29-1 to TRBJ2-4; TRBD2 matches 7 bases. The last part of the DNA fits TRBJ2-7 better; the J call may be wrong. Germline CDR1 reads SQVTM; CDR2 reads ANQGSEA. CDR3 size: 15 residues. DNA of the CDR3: TGCAGTGTTAAGAGAGGGCTGGGGAGGGTTCGCGAGCAGTACTTC. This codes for CSVKRGLGRVREQYF.

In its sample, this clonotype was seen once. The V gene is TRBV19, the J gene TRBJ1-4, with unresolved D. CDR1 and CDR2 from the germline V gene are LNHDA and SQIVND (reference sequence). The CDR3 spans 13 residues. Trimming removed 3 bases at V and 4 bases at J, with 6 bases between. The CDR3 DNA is TGTGCCAGTAGTATCGGTGGTAATGAAAAACTGTTTTTT. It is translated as CASSIGGNEKLFF.

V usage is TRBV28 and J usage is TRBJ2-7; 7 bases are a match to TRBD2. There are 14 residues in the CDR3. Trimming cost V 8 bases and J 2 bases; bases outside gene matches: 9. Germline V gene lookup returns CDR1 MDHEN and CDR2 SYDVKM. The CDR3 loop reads CASRPSGPTYEQYF. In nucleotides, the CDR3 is TGTGCCAGCCGTCCTAGCGGCCCGACCTACGAGCAGTACTTC.

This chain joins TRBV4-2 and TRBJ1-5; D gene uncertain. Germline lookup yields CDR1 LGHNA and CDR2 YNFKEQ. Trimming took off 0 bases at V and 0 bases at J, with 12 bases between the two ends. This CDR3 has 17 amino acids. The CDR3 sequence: CASSQDKGTNSNQPQHF. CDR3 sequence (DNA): TGTGCCAGCAGCCAAGATAAGGGAACAAATAGCAATCAGCCCCAGCATTTT.

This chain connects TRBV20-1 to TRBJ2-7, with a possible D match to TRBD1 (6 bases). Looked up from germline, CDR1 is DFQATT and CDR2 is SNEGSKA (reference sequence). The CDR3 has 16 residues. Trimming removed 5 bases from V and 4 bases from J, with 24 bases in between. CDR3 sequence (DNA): TGCAGTGCTCCCTCCGTACCTCGGGACACACAGTACGAGCAGTACTTC. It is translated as CSAPSVPRDTQYEQYF.

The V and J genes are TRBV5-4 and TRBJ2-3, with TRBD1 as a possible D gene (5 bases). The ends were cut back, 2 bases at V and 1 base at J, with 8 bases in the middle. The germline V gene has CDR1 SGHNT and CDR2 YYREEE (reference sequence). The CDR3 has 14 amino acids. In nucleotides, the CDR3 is TGTGCCAGCAGCTTCCCGACAGGCACAGATACGCAGTATTTT. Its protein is CASSFPTGTDTQYF.

The CDR3 loop is CASSREVQGEQYF. The CDR3 DNA follows: TGTGCCAGCAGCCGGGAGGTCCAGGGCGAGCAGTACTTC. The chain joins TRBV28 to TRBJ2-7; 7 nucleotides match TRBD2. This CDR3 is built from 13 residues. CDR1 and CDR2 from the germline V gene are MDHEN and SYDVKM. V was pared by 6 bases and J by 6 bases, with 8 bases of the junction left unmatched. The full variable domain, completed using reference TRBV28 and TRBJ2-7, is DVKVTQSSRYLVKRTGEKVFLECVQDMDHENMFWYRQDPGLGLRLIYFSYDVKMKEKGDIPEGYSVSREKKERFSLILESASTNQTSMYLCASSREVQGEQYFGPGTRLTVT.

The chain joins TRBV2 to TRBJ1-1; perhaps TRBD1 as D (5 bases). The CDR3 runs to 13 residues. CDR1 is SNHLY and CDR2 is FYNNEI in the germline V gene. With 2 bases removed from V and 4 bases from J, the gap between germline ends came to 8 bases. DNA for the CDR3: TGTGCCAGCAGTGAACGCGGGGGCACTGAAGCTTTCTTT. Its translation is CASSERGGTEAFF.

CDR3 DNA: TGTGCCAGCAGCCGAGATAGGGAAGACGAGCAGTACTTC. Translating it yields CASSRDREDEQYF. The chain carries TRBV4-2 and TRBJ2-7; D gene uncertain. The CDR3 is 13 residues long. Germline V gene lookup returns CDR1 LGHNA and CDR2 YNFKEQ. The V end lost 4 bases, the J end lost 5 bases, and 12 bases lay between the germline ends.

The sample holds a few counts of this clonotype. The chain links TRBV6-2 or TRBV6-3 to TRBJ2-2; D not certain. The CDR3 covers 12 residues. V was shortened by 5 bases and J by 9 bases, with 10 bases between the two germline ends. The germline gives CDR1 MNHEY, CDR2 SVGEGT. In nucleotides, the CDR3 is TGTGCCAGCAGTCGGCCGGGCCGGGAGCTGTTTTTT. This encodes CASSRPGRELFF.

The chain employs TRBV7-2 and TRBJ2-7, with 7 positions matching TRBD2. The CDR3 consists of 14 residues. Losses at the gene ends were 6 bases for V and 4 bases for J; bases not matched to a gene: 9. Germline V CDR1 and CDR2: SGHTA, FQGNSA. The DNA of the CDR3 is TGTGCCAGCAGTCGTTCTAGCGGCAATTACGAGCAGTACTTC. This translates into CASSRSSGNYEQYF.

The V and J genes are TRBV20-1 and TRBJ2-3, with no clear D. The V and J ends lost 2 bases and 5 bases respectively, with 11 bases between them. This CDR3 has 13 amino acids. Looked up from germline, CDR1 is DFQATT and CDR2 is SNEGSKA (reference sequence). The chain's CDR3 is CSARLADKDTQYF. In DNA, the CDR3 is TGCAGTGCTAGACTCGCAGACAAAGATACGCAGTATTTT.

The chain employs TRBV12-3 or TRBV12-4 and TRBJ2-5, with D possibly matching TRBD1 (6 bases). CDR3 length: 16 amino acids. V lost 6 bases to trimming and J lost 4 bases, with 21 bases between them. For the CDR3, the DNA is TGTGCCAGCAGGGCCGGCGTTGTGGGGGCCGGAGAGACCCAGTACTTC. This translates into CASRAGVVGAGETQYF.

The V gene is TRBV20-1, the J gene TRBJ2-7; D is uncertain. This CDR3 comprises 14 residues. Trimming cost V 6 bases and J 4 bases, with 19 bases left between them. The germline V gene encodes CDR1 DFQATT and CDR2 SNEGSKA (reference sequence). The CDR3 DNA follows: TGCAGTGCCCACAAGACCGACTTACAATACGAGCAGTACTTC. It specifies CSAHKTDLQYEQYF.

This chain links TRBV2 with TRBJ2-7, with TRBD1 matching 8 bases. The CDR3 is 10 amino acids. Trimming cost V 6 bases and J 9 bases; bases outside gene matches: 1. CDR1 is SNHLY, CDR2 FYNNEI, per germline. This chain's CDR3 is CASRGQGQYF. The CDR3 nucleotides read TGTGCCAGCAGAGGACAGGGGCAGTACTTC. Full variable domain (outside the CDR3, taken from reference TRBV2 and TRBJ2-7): EPEVTQTPSHQVTQMGQEVILRCVPISNHLYFYWYRQILGQKVEFLVSFYNNEISEKSEIFDDQFSVERPDGSNFTLKIRSTKLEDSAMYFCASRGQGQYFGPGTRLTVT.

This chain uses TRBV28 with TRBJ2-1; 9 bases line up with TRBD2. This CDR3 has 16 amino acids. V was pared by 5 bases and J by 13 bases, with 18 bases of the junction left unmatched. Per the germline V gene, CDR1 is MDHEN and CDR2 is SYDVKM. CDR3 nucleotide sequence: TGTGCCAGCAGTCCCTCCTCCGGGACTAGCAATTGGGAACAGTTCTTC. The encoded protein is CASSPSSGTSNWEQFF.

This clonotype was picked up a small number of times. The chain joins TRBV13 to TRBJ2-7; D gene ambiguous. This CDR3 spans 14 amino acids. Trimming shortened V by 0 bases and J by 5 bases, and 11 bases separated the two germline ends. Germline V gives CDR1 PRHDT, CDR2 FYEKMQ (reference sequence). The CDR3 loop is CASSLGISWDEQYF. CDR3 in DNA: TGTGCCAGCAGCTTAGGTATCTCTTGGGACGAGCAGTACTTC.

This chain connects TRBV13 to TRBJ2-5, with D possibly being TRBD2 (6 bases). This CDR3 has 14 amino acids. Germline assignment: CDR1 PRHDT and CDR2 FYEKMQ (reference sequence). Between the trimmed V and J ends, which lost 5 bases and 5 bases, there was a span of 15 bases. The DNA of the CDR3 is TGTGCCAGCAGCGAGCGGGTCCGGCGGGAGACCCAGTACTTC. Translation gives CASSERVRRETQYF.

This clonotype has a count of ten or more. The CDR3 here is CASSPPPPAYEQYF. CDR3 DNA sequence: TGTGCCAGCAGCCCGCCCCCCCCAGCCTACGAGCAGTACTTC. This chain links TRBV7-2 with TRBJ2-7; D is uncertain. Trimming removed 5 bases at V and 2 bases at J, with 13 bases between. Germline assignment: CDR1 SGHTA and CDR2 FQGNSA. The CDR3 contains 14 residues.

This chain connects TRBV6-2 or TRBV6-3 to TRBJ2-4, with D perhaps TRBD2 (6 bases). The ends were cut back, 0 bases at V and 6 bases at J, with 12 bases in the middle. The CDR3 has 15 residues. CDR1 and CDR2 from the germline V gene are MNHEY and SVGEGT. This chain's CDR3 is CASSYSGTGGNIQYF. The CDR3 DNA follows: TGTGCCAGCAGTTACTCAGGGACTGGCGGAAACATTCAGTACTTC.

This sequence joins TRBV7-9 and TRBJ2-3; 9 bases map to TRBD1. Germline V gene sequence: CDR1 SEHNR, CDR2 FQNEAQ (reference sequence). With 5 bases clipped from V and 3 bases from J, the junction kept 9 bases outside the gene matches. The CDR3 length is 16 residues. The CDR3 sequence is CASSTRTGEWTDTQYF. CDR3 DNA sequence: TGTGCCAGCAGCACAAGGACAGGGGAGTGGACAGATACGCAGTATTTT.